The rows below give T cell receptor beta chains drawn from one sample of a study of blood T cell repertoires in COVID-19. TCRdb's table, derived via immunoSEQ multiplex PCR, lists solely in-frame clones and lacks some. The sample consists of roughly 300,000 clones, roughly nine tenths of them appearing once. What was sequenced was PBMCs or T cells enriched from blood (not recorded which). These receptors originate from a woman aged 25 to 45 who had recovered from COVID-19. The CDR3 runs from the conserved cysteine through the conserved F or W. A D gene is named only where the DNA matches it firmly. Size is omitted from some rows. Given values are once, few, many or a class for expanded clones.

cdr3_length,d_call,v_call,clone_size,j_call,cdr3_aa,cdr3_nt
15,TRBD1,TRBV7-3,NA,TRBJ1-3,CASSSDRDSGNTIYF,TGTGCCAGCAGCTCGGACAGGGACTCTGGAAACACCATATATTTT
16,NA,TRBV27,NA,TRBJ2-7,CASSLSPSPTPYEQYF,TGTGCCAGCAGTTTATCGCCCTCGCCCACTCCCTACGAGCAGTACTTC
14,NA,TRBV5-4,NA,TRBJ2-7,CASSLGGATYEQYF,TGTGCCAGCAGCTTGGGCGGGGCGACCTACGAGCAGTACTTC
14,TRBD1,TRBV7-3,NA,TRBJ1-1,CASSLQGGDTEAFF,TGTGCCAGCAGCTTACAGGGGGGAGACACTGAAGCTTTCTTT
19,TRBD2,TRBV18,NA,TRBJ2-1,CASSDNWERAGGSYNEQFF,TGTGCCAGCTCAGACAACTGGGAAAGAGCGGGGGGCTCCTACAATGAGCAGTTCTTC
15,TRBD1,TRBV5-1,NA,TRBJ2-6,CASTTDRAGANVLTF,TGCGCCAGCACTACTGACAGGGCTGGGGCCAACGTCCTGACTTTC
13,NA,TRBV28,few,TRBJ1-1,CASSLSGGVRAFF,TGTGCCAGCAGTTTATCGGGAGGGGTCAGAGCTTTCTTT
12,NA,TRBV10-3,once,TRBJ1-2,CAIHDINYGYTF,TGTGCCATCCATGACATTAACTATGGCTACACCTTC
14,NA,TRBV24-1,NA,TRBJ1-2,CATSDPMRNYGYTF,TGTGCCACCAGTGACCCCATGAGGAACTATGGCTACACCTTC
15,NA,TRBV7-6,NA,TRBJ1-5,CASSLGAGEGQPQHF,TGTGCCAGCAGCTTAGGGGCAGGGGAAGGTCAGCCCCAGCATTTT
16,NA,TRBV30,NA,TRBJ2-1,CAWNGFTGRRNNEQFF,TGTGCCTGGAATGGCTTCACAGGCCGGCGGAACAATGAGCAGTTCTTC
13,TRBD1,TRBV10-2,few,TRBJ1-1,CASSPGTGAEAFF,TGCGCCAGCAGTCCTGGGACAGGGGCTGAAGCTTTCTTT
17,NA,TRBV4-3,NA,TRBJ2-4,CASSQDLDSLAKNIQYF,TGCGCCAGCAGCCAAGATCTGGACAGCCTAGCCAAAAACATTCAGTACTTC
15,NA,TRBV2,NA,TRBJ2-2,CASTALSRDTGELFF,TGTGCCAGCACCGCACTTTCTCGGGACACCGGGGAGCTGTTTTTT
12,NA,TRBV9,NA,TRBJ1-2,CASSEAQAGYTF,TGTGCCAGCAGTGAAGCCCAAGCGGGCTACACCTTC
16,NA,TRBV19,NA,TRBJ1-2,CASTPGHHKINYGYTF,TGTGCCAGTACCCCGGGACACCATAAAATTAACTATGGCTACACCTTC
9,NA,TRBV20-1,NA,TRBJ1-1,CTPPHGAFF,TGCACCCCCCCCCACGGAGCTTTCTTT
15,TRBD1,TRBV30,NA,TRBJ1-3,CAWSVEGARGNTIYF,TGTGCCTGGAGTGTCGAGGGGGCGCGGGGAAACACCATATATTTT
14,TRBD1,TRBV29-1,NA,TRBJ2-5,CSARAGQGTETQYF,TGCAGCGCCCGGGCCGGACAGGGGACAGAGACCCAGTACTTC
15,TRBD1,TRBV4-1,few,TRBJ2-7,CASSQAITGVTEQYF,TGCGCCAGCAGCCAAGCGATAACAGGGGTTACCGAGCAGTACTTC
15,NA,TRBV2,NA,TRBJ1-3,CASRVDRSSGNTIYF,TGTGCCAGCAGGGTGGACAGAAGCTCTGGAAACACCATATATTTT
15,TRBD1,TRBV5-6,few,TRBJ2-7,CASSPGQGLPYEQYF,TGTGCCAGCAGCCCGGGACAGGGGCTACCCTACGAGCAGTACTTC
13,NA,TRBV5-4,few,TRBJ1-2,CASSLDTNYGYTF,TGTGCCAGCAGCTTGGACACTAACTATGGCTACACCTTC
16,TRBD1,TRBV6-1,NA,TRBJ1-1,CASSEYRGLSWTEAFF,TGTGCCAGCAGTGAATACAGGGGGCTTAGTTGGACTGAAGCTTTCTTT
13,NA,TRBV6-5,NA,TRBJ1-2,CASSKDKNYGYTF,TGTGCCAGCAGTAAGGACAAGAACTATGGCTACACCTTC
12,NA,TRBV11-1,NA,TRBJ1-1,CASSLPTGEAFF,TGTGCCAGCAGCTTGCCGACCGGGGAAGCTTTCTTT
15,NA,TRBV5-1,NA,TRBJ2-5,CASSLGGGSQETQYF,TGCGCCAGCAGCTTGGGGGGAGGCAGCCAAGAGACCCAGTACTTC
14,TRBD1,TRBV5-6,once,TRBJ2-7,CASSPGQWSYEQYF,TGTGCCAGCAGCCCGGGACAGTGGTCCTACGAGCAGTACTTC
13,NA,TRBV20-1,once,TRBJ1-1,CSASWQVNTEAFF,TGCAGTGCTAGTTGGCAGGTGAACACTGAAGCTTTCTTT
15,TRBD1,TRBV2,NA,TRBJ2-2,CASRPGQGNTGELFF,TGTGCCAGCAGACCGGGACAGGGGAACACCGGGGAGCTGTTTTTT
15,NA,TRBV10-3,NA,TRBJ1-5,CAIRQNRDSNQPQHF,TGTGCCATCAGACAAAACAGGGATAGCAATCAGCCCCAGCATTTT
12,NA,TRBV6-5,NA,TRBJ2-7,CASRPTHYEQYF,TGTGCCAGCAGACCGACACACTACGAGCAGTACTTC
14,TRBD1,TRBV11-2,once,TRBJ2-5,CASSAWGQQETQYF,TGTGCCAGCAGCGCATGGGGACAGCAAGAGACCCAGTACTTC
13,NA,TRBV5-1,few,TRBJ1-1,CASSLGPNTEAFF,TGCGCCAGCAGCCTAGGCCCAAACACTGAAGCTTTCTTT
15,NA,TRBV7-9,NA,TRBJ2-7,CASSLAGTGSYEQYF,TGTGCCAGCAGCTTAGCAGGTACAGGCTCCTACGAGCAGTACTTC
16,TRBD1,TRBV5-6,NA,TRBJ1-3,CASSLTGGVGGNTIYF,TGTGCCAGCAGCTTAACAGGGGGCGTCGGTGGAAACACCATATATTTT
15,NA,TRBV6-1,NA,TRBJ1-1,CASSEVRQMNTEAFF,TGTGCCAGCAGTGAGGTGAGGCAAATGAACACTGAAGCTTTCTTT
14,NA,TRBV5-8,NA,TRBJ1-2,CASSLGRYAGGYTF,TGTGCCAGCAGCTTGGGTCGCTACGCCGGTGGCTACACCTTC
15,TRBD1,TRBV7-2,NA,TRBJ1-6,CASRRQGLRNSPLHF,TGTGCCAGCAGAAGACAGGGGTTGCGGAATTCACCCCTCCACTTT
19,NA,TRBV18,NA,TRBJ1-1,CASSPLENRGALMNTEAFF,TGTGCCAGCTCACCACTTGAGAACCGGGGGGCCCTAATGAACACTGAAGCTTTCTTT
14,TRBD1,TRBV6-5,NA,TRBJ1-2,CASMDYRGGYGYTF,TGTGCCAGCATGGATTACAGGGGAGGCTATGGCTACACCTTC
14,TRBD2,TRBV30,NA,TRBJ2-1,CAWSPRTSANEQFF,TGTGCCTGGAGTCCCCGGACTAGCGCAAATGAGCAGTTCTTC
13,NA,TRBV7-3,NA,TRBJ1-2,CASSPGAGYGYTF,TGTGCCAGCAGCCCAGGGGCCGGCTATGGCTACACCTTC
15,NA,TRBV19,once,TRBJ1-1,CASSIGRRQGTEAFF,TGTGCCAGTAGTATAGGAAGACGGCAGGGCACTGAAGCTTTCTTT
15,TRBD1,TRBV19,NA,TRBJ1-2,CASSTAGQGNYGYTF,TGTGCCAGTAGCACCGCGGGACAGGGGAACTATGGCTACACCTTC
14,TRBD1,TRBV7-3,NA,TRBJ1-3,CASSPGQGANTIYF,TGTGCCAGCAGCCCCGGACAGGGGGCAAACACCATATATTTT
14,NA,TRBV7-3,NA,TRBJ2-2,CASSAGPNTGELFF,TGTGCCAGCAGCGCGGGCCCAAACACCGGGGAGCTGTTTTTT
13,NA,TRBV19,NA,TRBJ2-7,CASSITDSGEQYF,TGTGCCAGTAGTATTACGGACTCCGGCGAGCAGTACTTC
14,NA,TRBV2,NA,TRBJ1-1,CASRPLQGGTEAFF,TGTGCCAGCAGACCACTTCAGGGTGGCACTGAAGCTTTCTTT
14,TRBD1,TRBV5-1,NA,TRBJ1-4,CASSLEGQWGAIYF,TGCGCCAGCAGCTTGGAGGGACAGTGGGGAGCGATCTACTTT
13,NA,TRBV5-1,NA,TRBJ1-6,CASSFEGDSPLHF,TGCGCCAGCAGCTTCGAGGGGGATTCACCCCTCCACTTT
14,TRBD1,TRBV6-5,NA,TRBJ2-2,CASRRTGETGELFF,TGTGCCAGCAGAAGGACAGGGGAAACCGGGGAGCTGTTTTTT
14,TRBD1,TRBV11-3,NA,TRBJ2-1,CASSLQGEYNEQFF,TGTGCCAGCAGCCTACAGGGGGAGTACAATGAGCAGTTCTTC
14,TRBD1,TRBV6-2/TRBV6-3,NA,TRBJ2-5,CASSRDRVQETQYF,TGTGCCAGCAGTAGGGACAGGGTTCAAGAGACCCAGTACTTC
15,NA,TRBV5-1,NA,TRBJ2-3,CASSRTRDNTDTQYF,TGCGCCAGCAGCCGAACCCGGGACAACACAGATACGCAGTATTTT
16,TRBD2,TRBV5-4,NA,TRBJ2-7,CASSLTGGAMTYEQYF,TGTGCCAGCAGCTTAACGGGGGGGGCGATGACCTACGAGCAGTACTTC
12,NA,TRBV5-1,NA,TRBJ1-2,CASSLDQSPHTF,TGCGCCAGCAGCTTGGATCAGTCCCCTCACACCTTC
16,NA,TRBV21-1,NA,TRBJ2-1,CASTYRQGEYRNEQFF,TGTGCCAGCACCTACCGACAGGGGGAATATCGCAATGAGCAGTTCTTC
15,TRBD1,TRBV19,NA,TRBJ1-6,CASSIDGTGNPPLHF,TGTGCCAGTAGTATCGATGGGACAGGGAATCCACCCCTCCACTTT
15,TRBD1,TRBV6-5,NA,TRBJ2-7,CASSSRTGASYEQYF,TGTGCCAGCAGTTCGAGGACAGGGGCCTCCTACGAGCAGTACTTC